A single sample is the source of the 13 T cell receptor beta chains below, sequenced in a study of radiation and T cells in renal cell carcinoma. Indicated treatment: treatment-naive control, cytoreductive nephrectomy. The data were produced by immunoSEQ multiplex PCR, yet TCRdb's version contains in-frame clones alone and is incomplete. The data show 13,000 to 15,000 clones, 55% to 70% seen once. The sample was tumor tissue, taken from a patient whose treatment was nephrectomy without radiotherapy. These receptors originate from a man over 45 with renal cell carcinoma.

This chain connects TRBV5-4 to TRBJ2-3; no definite D call. The CDR3 runs to 13 residues. V lost 0 bases to trimming and J lost 4 bases, with 6 bases between them. Germline V gene data show CDR1 as SGHNT and CDR2 as YYREEE (reference sequence). The CDR3 protein is CASSLEPADTQYF. Here the CDR3 DNA reads TGTGCCAGCAGCTTGGAACCCGCAGATACGCAGTATTTT. The full variable domain, with the rest looked up from reference TRBV5-4 and TRBJ2-3, is ETGVTQSPTHLIKTRGQQVTLRCSSQSGHNTVSWYQQALGQGPQFIFQYYREEENGRGNFPPRFSGLQFPNYSSELNVNALELDDSALYLCASSLEPADTQYFGPGTRLTVL.

This clone is medium-sized in the sample. This rearrangement joins TRBV6-1 to TRBJ2-7; 9 nucleotides align to TRBD1. Germline-derived CDR1 and CDR2 are MNHNS and SASEGT. The CDR3 runs to 15 residues. The ends lost 4 bases at V and 5 bases at J; junction bases unmatched: 9. The CDR3 region is CASSGTGTGIHEQYF. CDR3 bases: TGTGCCAGCAGTGGCACCGGGACAGGGATCCACGAGCAGTACTTC.

The chain has TRBV5-1 and TRBJ2-2; D remains unclear. The V and J ends lost 4 bases and 2 bases respectively, with 12 bases between them. CDR3 size: 15 residues. CDR1 is SGHRS, CDR2 YFSETQ, per germline. The CDR3 loop is CASSGTWGNTGELFF. DNA of the CDR3: TGCGCCAGCAGCGGAACATGGGGTAACACCGGGGAGCTGTTTTTT. The full variable domain, in which reference TRBV5-1 and TRBJ2-2 provide the parts outside the CDR3, is KAGVTQTPRYLIKTRGQQVTLSCSPISGHRSVSWYQQTPGQGLQFLFEYFSETQRNKGNFPGRFSGRQFSNSRSEMNVSTLELGDSALYLCASSGTWGNTGELFFGEGSRLTVL.

Remarks on this clone: Different DNA sequences within this sample yield the same CDR3. Here the CDR3 reads CASSQAGRNQPQHF. Written as DNA, the CDR3 is TGTGCCAGCAGCCAAGCCGGGAGGAATCAGCCCCAGCATTTT. The J gene is TRBJ1-5, the V gene TRBV14; D is uncertain. Per germline, CDR1 SGHDN and CDR2 FVKESK. The CDR3 has 14 amino acids. V gave up 1 base and J gave up 4 bases, with 8 bases separating them.

This clone came up once. Relative to the germline gene, one junction end is altered; a read error may explain this. CDR3 region: CARSAQLSGNTIYF. The CDR3 DNA sequence: TGTGCCCGGAGTGCCCAGCTCTCTGGAAACACCATATATTTT. The V gene is TRBV30, the J gene TRBJ1-3; D gene uncertain. The CDR3 consists of 14 residues. Germline values: CDR1 GTSNPN, CDR2 SVGIG (reference sequence).

The V gene is TRBV5-4, the J gene TRBJ2-2, with 9 bases lining up with TRBD1. This CDR3 contains 19 residues. Germline V gene data show CDR1 as SGHNT and CDR2 as YYREEE (reference sequence). V was clipped by 2 bases and J by 0 bases; unmatched bases: 11. The CDR3 protein is CASSLKTGGRGSNTGELFF. The CDR3 coding sequence is TGTGCCAGCAGCTTAAAAACAGGGGGCAGGGGATCGAACACCGGGGAGCTGTTTTTT.

The rearrangement uses TRBV9 and TRBJ2-3; 7 bases fit TRBD2. Germline CDR1 SGDLS, CDR2 YYNGEE. Germline trimming cut 3 bases from V and 3 bases from J; bases unmatched to any gene: 10. There are 16 residues in the CDR3. CDR3 nucleotides: TGTGCCAGCAGCGACGGACTAGGCCCCGAGACAGATACGCAGTATTTT. Its protein product is CASSDGLGPETDTQYF.

The V gene is TRBV30, the J gene TRBJ1-6, with TRBD1 as a possible D gene (5 bases). Deletions cut 3 bases from V and 5 bases from J, with 17 bases between. The CDR3 loop spans 16 amino acids. The germline CDR1 and CDR2 sequences are GTSNPN and SVGIG (reference sequence). The CDR3 protein is CAWRVKYLGDNSPLHF. CDR3 nucleotide sequence: TGTGCCTGGAGAGTTAAATATTTGGGGGATAATTCACCCCTCCACTTT.

This clone was detected a few times. The genes are TRBV9 and TRBJ1-1, with TRBD1 identical over 7 bases. The CDR3 runs 15 residues. Unmatched junction bases numbered 9, after V lost 6 bases and J lost 1 base. The germline CDR1 and CDR2 sequences are SGDLS and YYNGEE. CDR3 in amino acids: CASKDTGEGNTEAFF. CDR3 coding DNA: TGTGCCAGCAAGGATACAGGGGAGGGGAACACTGAAGCTTTCTTT.

The chain employs TRBV5-1 and TRBJ1-6, with D possibly being TRBD1 (5 bases). Trimming took 5 bases from V and 8 from J, leaving 8 bases between them. The germline gives CDR1 SGHRS, CDR2 YFSETQ. The CDR3 has 12 residues. The CDR3 DNA reads as TGCGCCAGCAGGGCGGGGGATTCACCCCTCCACTTT. It specifies CASRAGDSPLHF.

This clone appeared a few times. The chain combines TRBV4-1 with TRBJ1-1, with a weak D call TRBD1 (6 bases). The CDR3 extends over 14 amino acids. Per the germline V gene, CDR1 is MGHRA and CDR2 is YSYEKL. Trimming took off 1 base at V and 3 bases at J, with 9 bases between the two ends. As DNA, the CDR3 is TGCGCCAGCAGCCAAGGTCCAGGGGACACTGAAGCTTTCTTT. This sequence encodes CASSQGPGDTEAFF.

This chain connects TRBV29-1 to TRBJ1-2, with D uncertain. Looked up from germline, CDR1 is SQVTM and CDR2 is ANQGSEA. The CDR3 extends over 15 amino acids. Trimming pared 3 bases from V and 1 base from J, leaving 15 bases between. This CDR3 reads CSVDWTPEGNYGYTF. The DNA for the CDR3 is TGCAGCGTTGATTGGACCCCGGAGGGTAACTATGGCTACACCTTC.

The genes are TRBV18 and TRBJ1-4; D is perhaps TRBD1 (6 bases). The V end lost 2 bases, the J end lost 4 bases, and 14 bases lay between the germline ends. The CDR3 consists of 16 residues. CDR1 KGHSH and CDR2 LQKENI come from the germline V gene. The CDR3 coding sequence is TGTGCCAGCTCACCAGCCCGGACAGATTATAATGAAAAACTGTTTTTT. It codes for CASSPARTDYNEKLFF. Drawing the rest from reference TRBV18 and TRBJ1-4, the complete variable domain is NAGVMQNPRHLVRRRGQEARLRCSPMKGHSHVYWYRQLPEEGLKFMVYLQKENIIDESGMPKERFSAEFPKEGPSILRIQQVVRGDSAAYFCASSPARTDYNEKLFFGSGTQLSVL.